The 26 T cell receptor beta chains given below trace back to one sample, sequenced in a study of shared clonotypes between healthy human individuals. Sequenced by immunoSEQ multiplex PCR; TCRdb stores in-frame clones only, minus some. The sample shows 760,000 or so clones, approximately 97% of them seen only once. CD45RO-negative cells were positively selected for CCR7, leaving out terminally differentiated effector memory CD45RA+ cells. Sequenced input: naive CD8+ T cells sorted from blood. The receptors derive from a young man in good health.

J is TRBJ1-1 and V is TRBV28; 11 bases agree with TRBD1. CDR1 is MDHEN, CDR2 SYDVKM, per germline. V trimming: 7 bases; J trimming: 5 bases; junction bases outside the gene matches: 12. The CDR3 covers 16 residues. The CDR3 DNA is TGTGCCAGCACTCTCTGGACAGGGGGCTTGAGGACTGAAGCTTTCTTT. Amino acid sequence: CASTLWTGGLRTEAFF.

This chain uses TRBV19 with TRBJ1-1; D perhaps matches TRBD1 (6 bases). V lost 2 bases and J lost 1, with 11 bases in between. Germline V gene lookup returns CDR1 LNHDA and CDR2 SQIVND (reference sequence). The CDR3 is made up of 15 amino acids. The CDR3 spells CASSIYAQGNTEAFF. CDR3 sequence (DNA): TGTGCCAGTAGTATATACGCACAGGGGAACACTGAAGCTTTCTTT.

The sample holds one count of this clone. The J gene is TRBJ2-7, the V gene TRBV11-2; 9 positions agree with TRBD1. V lost 5 bases, J lost 6 bases, and 8 bases stayed unmatched. Germline V CDR1 and CDR2: SGHAT, FQNNGV. This CDR3 is 14 amino acids long. CDR3 in DNA: TGTGCCAGCAGCGTAGGGACAGGGCCCCTCGAGCAGTACTTC. Translating it yields CASSVGTGPLEQYF.

This clone was detected only once. The CDR3 region has the DNA TGCAGCGTTGATTTAGCGGGAGCTTCCACCGGGGAGCTGTTTTTT. Translated, it gives CSVDLAGASTGELFF. The J gene is TRBJ2-2, the V gene TRBV29-1; TRBD2 aligns across 9 bases. Looked up from germline, CDR1 is SQVTM and CDR2 is ANQGSEA. The J segment lost 4 bases and the V segment lost 3 bases, leaving 6 bases of the junction unmatched. The CDR3 totals 15 residues.

The V gene is TRBV19, the J gene TRBJ1-5, with 8 positions matching TRBD1. The CDR3 has 17 amino acids. Unmatched junction bases numbered 13, after V lost 7 bases and J lost 2 bases. Looked up from germline, CDR1 is LNHDA and CDR2 is SQIVND (reference sequence). The CDR3 sequence: CASTRGLEVKGNQPQHF. The CDR3 nucleotides are TGTGCCAGTACCAGGGGGCTGGAGGTTAAGGGCAATCAGCCCCAGCATTTT.

In DNA, the CDR3 is TGTGCCAGCATCGAACCGGGACTCCACCAAGCTTTCTTT. This encodes CASIEPGLHQAFF. The chain combines TRBV6-1 with TRBJ1-1; a weak D match, TRBD1 (5 bases). In germline, CDR1 is MNHNS, CDR2 SASEGT. The V end was cut by 7 bases, the J end by 9 bases, with 18 bases between. The CDR3 consists of 13 residues.

The chain couples TRBV7-9 to TRBJ1-4, with 8 nucleotides matching TRBD1. This CDR3 spans 15 amino acids. V lost 3 bases, J lost 8 bases, and 8 bases stayed unmatched. CDR1 and CDR2 (germline): SEHNR, FQNEAQ (reference sequence). The CDR3 nucleotides read TGTGCCAGCAGCTTTGCCGGGACAGGAAGGGAAAAACTGTTTTTT. Protein product: CASSFAGTGREKLFF.

This clone occurred once. The rearrangement uses TRBV11-2 and TRBJ1-3; the D is unclear. The CDR3 loop spans 14 amino acids. The V gene lost 1 base and the J gene lost 3 bases, with 7 bases spanning the gap. Germline CDR1 and CDR2: SGHAT and FQNNGV. Here the CDR3 DNA reads TGTGCCAGCAGCTTAGGGCAAAATGGAAACACCATATATTTT. Amino acid sequence: CASSLGQNGNTIYF.

The chain couples TRBV19 to TRBJ2-7; D not certain. The CDR3 extends over 15 amino acids. Trimming removed 1 base at V and 3 bases at J, with 13 bases between. Germline V lookup: CDR1 LNHDA, CDR2 SQIVND (reference sequence). CDR3 amino acids: CASSIVLRDVYEQYF. As DNA, the CDR3 is TGTGCCAGTAGTATAGTATTAAGGGATGTCTACGAGCAGTACTTC.

This chain connects TRBV19 to TRBJ2-3, with 9 bases aligning to TRBD2. Trimming removed 4 bases from V and 6 bases from J; junction bases left unmatched: 8. The CDR3 runs 15 residues. Germline CDR1 and CDR2: LNHDA and SQIVND (reference sequence). The DNA of the CDR3 is TGTGCCAGTAGTAATTACCCTAGCGGGATGGATACGCAGTATTTT. Amino acids: CASSNYPSGMDTQYF.

This chain uses TRBV2 with TRBJ1-2; 7 nucleotides match TRBD1. The CDR3 consists of 13 residues. Germline CDR1 SNHLY, CDR2 FYNNEI. The trim removed 4 bases at V and 5 bases at J, leaving 4 bases unmatched. Here the CDR3 DNA reads TGTGCCAGCAGTGCGGGACAGCCTTATGGCTACACCTTC. This gives the protein CASSAGQPYGYTF.

Here the CDR3 DNA reads TGTGCCAGTAGTGCTCAGACTATCGCCGTCACAGATACGCAGTATTTT. It codes for CASSAQTIAVTDTQYF. The chain has TRBV19 and TRBJ2-3, with a weak D call TRBD2 (5 bases). Germline loops: CDR1 LNHDA, CDR2 SQIVND (reference sequence). The CDR3 runs 16 residues. V was pared by 5 bases and J by 2 bases, with 17 bases between.

The gene calls are TRBV29-1 and TRBJ2-1, with TRBD1 matching 7 bases. Germline V gives CDR1 SQVTM, CDR2 ANQGSEA. The CDR3 extends over 15 amino acids. With 2 bases clipped from V and 4 bases from J, the junction kept 8 bases outside the gene matches. CDR3 in DNA: TGCAGCGTTGAACTCGGGGACAGCCAGTACAATGAGCAGTTCTTC. This translates into CSVELGDSQYNEQFF.

The rearrangement uses TRBV30 and TRBJ2-4; the D is unclear. Germline lookup yields CDR1 GTSNPN and CDR2 SVGIG (reference sequence). V was pared by 1 base and J by 1 base, with 11 bases between. This CDR3 spans 15 amino acids. Here the CDR3 DNA reads TGTGCCTGGAGTGGGCAGGCATTGGCCAAAAACATTCAGTACTTC. The encoded protein is CAWSGQALAKNIQYF.

The chain combines TRBV5-1 with TRBJ2-7; the D is unclear. This CDR3 is 11 amino acids long. In germline, CDR1 is SGHRS, CDR2 YFSETQ. Trimming removed 4 bases from V and 3 bases from J, with 5 bases in between. In DNA form, the CDR3 reads TGCGCCAGCAGCGATTACTACGAGCAGTACTTC. This encodes CASSDYYEQYF.

This chain uses TRBV20-1 with TRBJ2-1; D is ambiguous. The V gene lost 5 bases and the J gene lost 7 bases, with 6 bases spanning the gap. This CDR3 has 10 residues. CDR1 is DFQATT and CDR2 is SNEGSKA in the germline V gene (reference sequence). DNA for the CDR3: TGCAGTGCTGGGGATAATGAGCAGTTCTTC. It codes for CSAGDNEQFF.

This chain uses TRBV7-6 with TRBJ2-1; D perhaps matches TRBD1 (6 bases). V lost 6 bases, J lost 5 bases, and 17 bases lay in between. The CDR3 has 15 amino acids. CDR1 SGHVS and CDR2 FNYEAQ come from the germline V gene. The CDR3 nucleotides are TGTGCCAGCAGTCACCGACAGGCAGCCCACAATGAGCAGTTCTTC. Translated: CASSHRQAAHNEQFF.

The rearrangement links TRBV14 to TRBJ2-1, with TRBD2 identical over 10 bases. V was clipped by 1 base and J by 4 bases; unmatched bases: 7. The CDR3 consists of 17 residues. Germline V gene data show CDR1 as SGHDN and CDR2 as FVKESK. This CDR3 is CASSQVPSGRDYNEQFF. The CDR3 nucleotides read TGTGCCAGCAGCCAAGTCCCTAGCGGGAGAGATTACAATGAGCAGTTCTTC.

This chain links TRBV27 with TRBJ1-2, with TRBD1 as a possible D gene (5 bases). V was pared by 8 bases and J by 2 bases, with 12 bases between. CDR3 size: 13 residues. In germline, CDR1 is MNHEY, CDR2 SMNVEV (reference sequence). DNA for the CDR3: TGTGCCAGCGCCGAGGGACGAAACTATGGCTACACCTTC. This gives the protein CASAEGRNYGYTF.

This chain joins TRBV28 and TRBJ2-1, with 12 bases aligning to TRBD2. The CDR3 contains 16 residues. CDR1 is MDHEN, CDR2 SYDVKM, per germline. Trimming took 4 bases from V and 6 from J; bases not matched to a gene: 7. The CDR3 sequence is CASSSLAGGPRNEQFF. The CDR3 region has the DNA TGTGCCAGCAGTTCCCTAGCGGGAGGGCCACGCAATGAGCAGTTCTTC. The whole variable domain, remainder taken from reference TRBV28 and TRBJ2-1, is DVKVTQSSRYLVKRTGEKVFLECVQDMDHENMFWYRQDPGLGLRLIYFSYDVKMKEKGDIPEGYSVSREKKERFSLILESASTNQTSMYLCASSSLAGGPRNEQFFGPGTRLTVL.

The V and J genes are TRBV19 and TRBJ2-3; D possibly corresponds to TRBD2 (6 bases). The V gene's germline CDR1 is LNHDA and CDR2 SQIVND (reference sequence). This CDR3 has 16 amino acids. With 3 bases removed from V and 2 bases from J, the gap between germline ends came to 15 bases. CDR3 DNA sequence: TGTGCCAGTAGTATGGGACTGACCTGGACCACAGATACGCAGTATTTT. This sequence encodes CASSMGLTWTTDTQYF.

The rearrangement links TRBV7-9 to TRBJ2-1; 7 bases are shared with TRBD2. The CDR3 extends over 17 amino acids. Unmatched junction bases numbered 17, after V lost 5 bases and J lost 7 bases. CDR1 and CDR2 (germline): SEHNR, FQNEAQ (reference sequence). The CDR3 DNA is TGTGCCAGCAGCCGTTGGGGACTACCAGAACTGGTAAATGAGCAGTTCTTC. It is translated as CASSRWGLPELVNEQFF.

Of note for this clone: This sample also contains other DNA sequences that code for the same CDR3. The rearrangement joins TRBV9 to TRBJ1-4; D unresolved. Looked up from germline, CDR1 is SGDLS and CDR2 is YYNGEE. Trimming took off 2 bases at V and 5 bases at J, with 10 bases between the two ends. The CDR3 contains 14 residues. CDR3 coding DNA: TGTGCCAGCAGCGTCGGCGGTCTAAATGAAAAACTGTTTTTT. It encodes CASSVGGLNEKLFF.

This rearrangement joins TRBV21-1 to TRBJ2-1; the table's D call of TRBD2 was not tested on the DNA. TRBV21-1 is labeled a pseudogene. The CDR3 is 16 amino acids. CDR3 nucleotide sequence: TGTGCCAGCAGCAAAGAAATCTTGGGGGAGGTGGATGAGCAGTTCTTC. Protein: CASSKEILGEVDEQFF.

The chain recombines TRBV10-2 with TRBJ2-3; D could derive from TRBD1 or TRBD2 (5 bases each). The CDR3 contains 15 residues. Trimming stripped 2 bases from V and 1 base from J, with 10 bases between. Germline V CDR1 and CDR2: WSHSY, SAAADI. The CDR3 DNA follows: TGCGCCAGCAGTGAGCGGGACGGCCGCACAGATACGCAGTATTTT. Protein: CASSERDGRTDTQYF.

This clone was seen once. V is TRBV9 and J is TRBJ2-7; 9 nucleotides align to TRBD1. The CDR3 sequence is 16 residues long. Losses at the gene ends were 0 bases for V and 2 bases for J; bases not matched to a gene: 6. CDR1 SGDLS and CDR2 YYNGEE come from the germline V gene. CDR3 region: CASSVAPGQGAYEQYF. DNA for the CDR3: TGTGCCAGCAGCGTAGCGCCGGGACAGGGAGCCTACGAGCAGTACTTC.